A single sample gave rise to the 27 T cell receptor beta chains below, sequenced in a study of CD8+ T cells in alopecia areata. cDNA reverse transcribed from extracted RNA served as the sequencing template. Produced via immunoSEQ multiplex PCR; TCRdb's table is partial and in-frame only. The data contain roughly 97,000 clones, roughly two fifths of them singletons. The sequencing input was CD4+ T cells sorted from blood. The receptors here all came from a human donor with alopecia areata.

This clone was seen a handful of times. The chain joins TRBV7-2 to TRBJ2-3; tentatively, D is TRBD1 (6 bases). Deletions cut 5 bases from V and 4 bases from J, with 16 bases between. CDR1 and CDR2 from the germline V gene are SGHTA and FQGNSA. CDR3 length: 15 amino acids. The CDR3 DNA is TGTGCCAGCAGCCTAGTAGGGACATTTCCAGATACGCAGTATTTT. Translation gives CASSLVGTFPDTQYF.

V usage is TRBV30 and J usage is TRBJ1-1, with D possibly being TRBD1 (6 bases). The CDR3 extends over 14 amino acids. CDR1 and CDR2 from the germline V gene are GTSNPN and SVGIG (reference sequence). V was cut by 0 bases and J by 1 base, with 9 bases left in between. The CDR3 DNA follows: TGTGCCTGGAGTGTGGAGACAGGGAACACTGAAGCTTTCTTT. Protein sequence: CAWSVETGNTEAFF.

This clone occurred a few times. The CDR3 DNA is TGTGCCAGCAGCCAACTGCCGCAAGAGACCCAGTACTTC. Translated: CASSQLPQETQYF. This chain uses TRBV28 with TRBJ2-5; no clear D gene. Germline V gene sequence: CDR1 MDHEN, CDR2 SYDVKM. The CDR3 runs 13 residues. Trimming took off 6 bases at V and 2 bases at J, with 10 bases between the two ends.

This clone was recorded a few times. The chain carries TRBV11-2 and TRBJ2-7; 10 bases map to TRBD1. The germline V gene encodes CDR1 SGHAT and CDR2 FQNNGV. CDR3 length: 12 residues. V lost 11 bases and J lost 4; bases outside the gene matches: 5. CDR3 region: CASGTGVYEQYF. The CDR3, as DNA: TGTGCCTCAGGGACAGGGGTTTACGAGCAGTACTTC.

V usage is TRBV4-2 and J usage is TRBJ2-5, with D uncertain. CDR1 is LGHNA and CDR2 is YNFKEQ in the germline V gene. The CDR3 is 16 amino acids. V was clipped by 3 bases and J by 4 bases, with 18 bases between them. The CDR3: CASSHFETQSGETQYF. The CDR3, as DNA: TGTGCCAGCAGCCATTTCGAAACCCAATCAGGAGAGACCCAGTACTTC.

CDR3 sequence: CASSRGQGTYEQYF. The CDR3 DNA reads as TGCGCCAGCAGCCGTGGACAGGGGACATACGAGCAGTACTTC. The chain uses TRBV4-3 and TRBJ2-7, with TRBD1 identical over 9 bases. The CDR3 is made up of 14 amino acids. V was clipped by 4 bases and J by 4 bases; unmatched bases: 5. The germline V gene encodes CDR1 LGHNA and CDR2 YSLEER.

The chain uses TRBV5-1 and TRBJ1-1; a weak D match, TRBD1 (6 bases). The V end was cut by 0 bases, the J end by 4 bases, with 16 bases between. Germline assignment: CDR1 SGHRS and CDR2 YFSETQ. This CDR3 is built from 16 residues. The chain's CDR3 is CASSLGTVPGGTEAFF. As DNA, the CDR3 is TGCGCCAGCAGCTTGGGGACAGTTCCCGGTGGCACTGAAGCTTTCTTT.

The rearrangement links TRBV7-2 to TRBJ2-1; 12 bases line up with TRBD2. The germline V gene has CDR1 SGHTA and CDR2 FQGNSA. This CDR3 contains 14 residues. V was pared by 5 bases and J by 9 bases, with 5 bases of the junction left unmatched. DNA for the CDR3: TGTGCCAGCAGCCCCGGACTAGCGGGGACTGAGCAGTTCTTC. This translates into CASSPGLAGTEQFF.

The J gene is TRBJ1-1, the V gene TRBV29-1; the D gene is possibly TRBD1 (5 bases). The CDR3 contains 12 residues. Germline loops: CDR1 SQVTM, CDR2 ANQGSEA. Trimming stripped 6 bases from V and 5 bases from J, with 13 bases between. The CDR3 reads CSVDNRITEAFF. CDR3 coding DNA: TGCAGCGTCGACAACAGGATAACTGAAGCTTTCTTT. Variable domain in full (rest from reference TRBV29-1 and TRBJ1-1): SAVISQKPSRDICQRGTSLTIQCQVDSQVTMMFWYRQQPGQSLTLIATANQGSEATYESGFVIDKFPISRPNLTFSTLTVSNMSPEDSSIYLCSVDNRITEAFFGQGTRLTVV.

There are a few counts of this clone. The chain carries TRBV4-1 and TRBJ2-3; D is unclear. CDR1 and CDR2 from the germline V gene are MGHRA and YSYEKL. V lost 0 bases, J lost 4 bases, and 5 bases lay in between. CDR3 size: 13 residues. Here the CDR3 DNA reads TGCGCCAGCAGCCAAGAGTACCCAGATACGCAGTATTTT. Translating gives CASSQEYPDTQYF.

There are a few counts of this clone. The chain carries TRBV6-6 and TRBJ2-3, with D maybe TRBD1 (6 bases). V was pared by 1 base and J by 2 bases, with 13 bases between. The germline V gene encodes CDR1 MNHNY and CDR2 SVGAGI (reference sequence). This CDR3 region has 16 residues. CDR3 protein: CASSYFRQGSTDTQYF. DNA of the CDR3: TGTGCCAGCAGTTACTTTCGGCAGGGGTCCACAGATACGCAGTATTTT.

This clone was detected a few times. V gene TRBV7-2 combines with J gene TRBJ2-4, with 9 bases lining up with TRBD2. Germline V gene lookup returns CDR1 SGHTA and CDR2 FQGNSA. J lost 6 bases, V lost 3 bases, and 3 bases had no gene match. This CDR3 comprises 14 residues. CDR3 nucleotides: TGTGCCAGCAGCTTCGGGACTAGCATAAACATTCAGTACTTC. It translates to CASSFGTSINIQYF.

The chain couples TRBV7-7 to TRBJ2-3, with TRBD2 as a possible D gene (5 bases). Per the germline V gene, CDR1 is SSHAT and CDR2 is FNYEAQ (reference sequence). V lost 4 bases to trimming and J lost 6 bases, with 14 bases between them. The CDR3 contains 14 residues. The CDR3 coding sequence is TGTGCCAGCAGCTCCAACTCTGGCGGGGATACGCAGTATTTT. This translates into CASSSNSGGDTQYF.

The CDR3 is CASRRQILRDPGTDTQYF. The CDR3 DNA sequence: TGTGCCAGCAGAAGACAGATTTTACGGGATCCCGGCACAGATACGCAGTATTTT. This chain links TRBV2 with TRBJ2-3; D possibly matches TRBD1 or TRBD2 (5 bases each). CDR3 length: 18 residues. Germline V gives CDR1 SNHLY, CDR2 FYNNEI. Between the trimmed V and J ends, which lost 6 bases and 1 base, there was a span of 23 bases.

This clone was seen only once. This chain connects TRBV29-1 to TRBJ2-3; possibly TRBD1 or TRBD2 for D (5 bases each). Trimming cost V 5 bases and J 4 bases, with 16 bases left between them. The CDR3 has 14 amino acids. The germline V gene has CDR1 SQVTM and CDR2 ANQGSEA. CDR3 sequence reads: CSVKVPGRPDTQYF. The DNA of the CDR3 is TGCAGCGTTAAGGTTCCGGGGCGGCCAGATACGCAGTATTTT.

V is TRBV29-1 and J is TRBJ2-1; 7 nucleotides align to TRBD1. The V gene's germline CDR1 is SQVTM and CDR2 ANQGSEA. J gave up 0 bases and V 4 bases, and 3 bases lay outside the gene matches. The CDR3 contains 14 residues. The CDR3 loop reads CSVARDSSYNEQFF. CDR3 coding DNA: TGCAGCGTTGCTCGGGACAGCTCCTACAATGAGCAGTTCTTC.

The V call is TRBV6-5, the J call TRBJ2-3; 9 bases fit TRBD1. The J segment lost 6 bases and the V segment lost 2 bases, leaving 6 bases of the junction unmatched. Germline V gives CDR1 MNHEY, CDR2 SVGAGI. The CDR3 is 15 amino acids. CDR3 loop: CASSYGGQGPDTQYF. The CDR3 bases are TGTGCCAGCAGTTACGGGGGACAGGGCCCTGATACGCAGTATTTT.

This chain connects TRBV4-3 to TRBJ2-7; D could derive from TRBD1 or TRBD2 (6 bases each). CDR3 size: 17 residues. V was shortened by 1 base and J by 3 bases, with 19 bases between the two germline ends. Germline-derived CDR1 and CDR2 are LGHNA and YSLEER. CDR3 sequence (DNA): TGCGCCAGCAGCCAAGGAGGGGGACTGCTGGGGGACTACGAGCAGTACTTC. Translated: CASSQGGGLLGDYEQYF.

The rearrangement links TRBV7-6 to TRBJ2-7, with D hard to call. The CDR3 covers 12 residues. V was clipped by 4 bases and J by 0 bases, with 4 bases between them. CDR1 is SGHVS, CDR2 FNYEAQ, per germline. The CDR3 region is CASSSNSYEQYF. The CDR3 DNA reads TGTGCCAGCAGCTCCAACTCCTACGAGCAGTACTTC.

This rearrangement joins TRBV2 to TRBJ2-3; 10 nucleotides align to TRBD2. Germline trimming cut 6 bases from V and 6 bases from J; bases unmatched to any gene: 12. The CDR3 contains 16 residues. Germline lookup yields CDR1 SNHLY and CDR2 FYNNEI. As DNA, the CDR3 is TGTGCCAGCAGCCCCTTACTAGCGGGGCCCCCTGATACGCAGTATTTT. Amino acids: CASSPLLAGPPDTQYF.

The chain recombines TRBV18 with TRBJ2-7; D is possibly TRBD1 (6 bases). The germline V gene has CDR1 KGHSH and CDR2 LQKENI. The CDR3 totals 15 residues. V lost 4 bases and J lost 3, with 16 bases in between. The CDR3 DNA sequence: TGTGCCAGCTCACTCCCTCTAGGGGGATTCTACGAGCAGTACTTC. It translates to CASSLPLGGFYEQYF.

This clone turned up a few times. V gene TRBV28 combines with J gene TRBJ1-3; 7 bases align to TRBD1. V shed 8 bases and J 8 bases; nucleotides not matched to a gene: 6. Germline V CDR1 and CDR2: MDHEN, SYDVKM. This CDR3 is 12 amino acids long. CDR3 coding DNA: TGTGCCAGCGACAGGGCTGGGGACACCATATATTTT. It yields the protein CASDRAGDTIYF.

This clone showed up just a few times. The chain recombines TRBV11-2 with TRBJ1-3, with D unresolved. Germline V CDR1 and CDR2: SGHAT, FQNNGV. Trimming stripped 1 base from V and 0 bases from J, with 13 bases between. The CDR3 is made up of 17 amino acids. This chain's CDR3 is CASSLVVGSSSGNTIYF. CDR3 bases: TGTGCCAGCAGCTTAGTGGTCGGGAGCAGCTCTGGAAACACCATATATTTT. The full variable domain, its missing parts supplied by reference TRBV11-2 and TRBJ1-3, is EAGVAQSPRYKIIEKRQSVAFWCNPISGHATLYWYQQILGQGPKLLIQFQNNGVVDDSQLPKDRFSAERLKGVDSTLKIQPAKLEDSAVYLCASSLVVGSSSGNTIYFGEGSWLTVV.

This chain links TRBV5-1 with TRBJ2-5; TRBD2 matches 7 bases. CDR3 size: 14 residues. Germline V gene lookup returns CDR1 SGHRS and CDR2 YFSETQ. With V trimmed by 1 base and J by 1 base, 1 base remained unmatched. The CDR3 is CASSLTSVQETQYF. The CDR3 DNA reads TGCGCCAGCAGCTTGACTAGCGTCCAAGAGACCCAGTACTTC.

This clone was counted a few times. The chain combines TRBV19 with TRBJ2-7; no clear D. Trimming cost V 3 bases and J 1 base, with 13 bases left between them. Germline loops: CDR1 LNHDA, CDR2 SQIVND (reference sequence). The CDR3 has 15 residues. The CDR3 loop is CASSIRAGPSYEQYF. In DNA, the CDR3 is TGTGCCAGTAGTATTCGAGCAGGACCGTCCTACGAGCAGTACTTC.

In its sample, this clone was seen a few times. The chain links TRBV29-1 to TRBJ1-2; no clear D. The CDR3 runs to 13 residues. V was cut by 7 bases and J by 1 base, with 13 bases left in between. Germline V gene lookup returns CDR1 SQVTM and CDR2 ANQGSEA. The CDR3 DNA is TGCAGCGCACGGCCAGACCTTAACTATGGCTACACCTTC. It yields the protein CSARPDLNYGYTF. The entire variable domain, with the rest obtained from reference TRBV29-1 and TRBJ1-2, is as follows: SAVISQKPSRDICQRGTSLTIQCQVDSQVTMMFWYRQQPGQSLTLIATANQGSEATYESGFVIDKFPISRPNLTFSTLTVSNMSPEDSSIYLCSARPDLNYGYTFGSGTRLTVV.

This clone was seen more than once but under ten times. Here the CDR3 reads CSVNHEQYF. CDR3 in DNA: TGCAGCGTGAATCACGAGCAGTACTTC. The genes are TRBV29-1 and TRBJ2-7; D gene uncertain. Trimming took 6 bases from V and 5 from J, leaving 5 bases between them. This CDR3 has 9 residues. Germline lookup yields CDR1 SQVTM and CDR2 ANQGSEA.